This entry lists 16 T cell receptor beta chains sequenced from one sample in a study of OX40 agonist ivuxolimab in advanced cancers. The table came from immunoSEQ multiplex PCR; TCRdb's copy has only in-frame clones and leaves some out. This table has roughly 60,000 clones, about 85% appearing once. The sequenced sample was CD4+ or CD8+ T cells sorted from blood, obtained in a trial of the OX40 agonist ivuxolimab. These receptors were taken from an adult with an advanced solid tumor such as melanoma, head and neck, liver or kidney cancer.

In its sample, this clone was seen once. The chain uses TRBV5-6 and TRBJ2-7; D might be TRBD1 (6 bases). Germline V gives CDR1 SGHDT, CDR2 YYEEEE. With 0 bases removed from V and 3 bases from J, the gap between germline ends came to 7 bases. The CDR3 runs 13 residues. CDR3 sequence: CASSLEDSYEQYF. The DNA of the CDR3 is TGTGCCAGCAGCTTGGAGGACAGCTACGAGCAGTACTTC.

This rearrangement joins TRBV28 to TRBJ2-2, with D unclear. CDR1 is MDHEN and CDR2 is SYDVKM in the germline V gene. CDR3 length: 13 residues. This CDR3 is CASAAANTGELFF. CDR3 coding DNA: TGTGCATCGGCCGCCGCGAACACCGGGGAGCTGTTTTTT.

The CDR3 sequence: CASSFSPGYEQYF. The CDR3 nucleotides read TGTGCCAGCAGCTTCAGTCCAGGATACGAGCAGTACTTC. V and J are TRBV5-4 and TRBJ2-7; D remains ambiguous. V was cut by 2 bases and J by 4 bases, with 10 bases left in between. Per the germline V gene, CDR1 is SGHNT and CDR2 is YYREEE (reference sequence). This CDR3 is built from 13 residues. The full variable domain, its missing parts supplied by reference TRBV5-4 and TRBJ2-7, is ETGVTQSPTHLIKTRGQQVTLRCSSQSGHNTVSWYQQALGQGPQFIFQYYREEENGRGNFPPRFSGLQFPNYSSELNVNALELDDSALYLCASSFSPGYEQYFGPGTRLTVT.

The table lists this clone with a few counts. The J gene is TRBJ2-7, the V gene TRBV10-3; D is unresolved. This CDR3 contains 12 residues. V gave up 2 bases and J gave up 6 bases, with 8 bases separating them. Germline V lookup: CDR1 ENHRY, CDR2 SYGVKD. CDR3 bases: TGTGCCATCAGTGAGATCTCCCTCGAGCAGTACTTC. Protein product: CAISEISLEQYF.

Written as DNA, the CDR3 is TGTGCCATCAGTGAGTCCACGATTCTTAGCGGGAGCTCCTACGAGCAGTACTTC. Its translation is CAISESTILSGSSYEQYF. This rearrangement joins TRBV10-3 to TRBJ2-7; 9 nucleotides line up with TRBD2. V shed 0 bases, J shed 0 bases, and the junction held 9 bases outside the gene matches. Per germline, CDR1 ENHRY and CDR2 SYGVKD. The CDR3 has 18 amino acids.

This chain uses TRBV5-1 with TRBJ2-7, with D unresolved. Germline V gene sequence: CDR1 SGHRS, CDR2 YFSETQ. V was shortened by 0 bases and J by 5 bases, with 9 bases between the two germline ends. The CDR3 consists of 13 residues. CDR3 protein: CASSLDLKNEQYF. DNA of the CDR3: TGCGCCAGCAGCTTGGACCTAAAGAACGAGCAGTACTTC.

The chain uses TRBV28 and TRBJ2-2; D unclear. V lost 2 bases to trimming and J lost 4 bases, with 5 bases between them. Germline V gene lookup returns CDR1 MDHEN and CDR2 SYDVKM. This CDR3 has 13 amino acids. The CDR3 DNA sequence: TGTGCCAGCAGTTTAGTGGGCACCGGGGAGCTGTTTTTT. It codes for CASSLVGTGELFF.

This chain joins TRBV4-1 and TRBJ2-1, with 7 bases matching TRBD2. The CDR3 is 20 residues long. The germline gives CDR1 MGHRA, CDR2 YSYEKL. V lost 3 bases and J lost 5; bases outside the gene matches: 22. The CDR3 DNA reads as TGCGCCAGCAGCCACTTTACCACGGCCCCGGGACTACCAAGCCACAATGAGCAGTTCTTC. Translated: CASSHFTTAPGLPSHNEQFF.

The rearrangement uses TRBV4-1 and TRBJ2-3; D remains unclear. The CDR3 spans 16 residues. Germline values: CDR1 MGHRA, CDR2 YSYEKL. V was shortened by 1 base and J by 1 base, with 12 bases between the two germline ends. CDR3 sequence: CASSQGRVHGTDTQYF. The CDR3 coding sequence is TGCGCCAGCAGCCAAGGTCGCGTCCATGGCACAGATACGCAGTATTTT.

The genes are TRBV30 and TRBJ2-7, with 14 nucleotides matching TRBD2. V dropped 4 bases and J dropped 4; count of bases not matched to a gene: 15. Germline V gene sequence: CDR1 GTSNPN, CDR2 SVGIG (reference sequence). The CDR3 extends over 18 amino acids. CDR3 nucleotide sequence: TGTGCCTGGACCGCAATAACCGGGACTAGCGGGAGAGCATACGAGCAGTACTTC. Encoded protein: CAWTAITGTSGRAYEQYF.

V is TRBV7-2 and J is TRBJ2-7; 9 nucleotides agree with TRBD2. Germline V gene sequence: CDR1 SGHTA, CDR2 FQGNSA. After removal of 4 bases from V and 3 bases from J, the junction contained 7 bases not matched to a gene. CDR3 length equals 15 residues. This chain's CDR3 is CASSSGLADSYEQYF. As DNA, the CDR3 is TGTGCCAGCAGCTCGGGACTAGCAGATAGCTACGAGCAGTACTTC.

This sequence joins TRBV7-9 and TRBJ2-5; TRBD1 matches at 8 bases. The CDR3 runs to 14 residues. After removal of 6 bases from V and 2 bases from J, the junction contained 5 bases not matched to a gene. Germline V lookup: CDR1 SEHNR, CDR2 FQNEAQ (reference sequence). This CDR3 is CASRDRDPQETQYF. CDR3 DNA sequence: TGTGCCAGCAGGGACAGGGACCCTCAAGAGACCCAGTACTTC.

The chain couples TRBV19 to TRBJ1-2, with TRBD1 identical over 11 bases. V gave up 8 bases and J gave up 7 bases; unmatched junction bases: 3. The CDR3 has 12 amino acids. Germline CDR1 is LNHDA and CDR2 is SQIVND (reference sequence). The CDR3 reads CASWTGGIGYTF. CDR3 nucleotide sequence: TGTGCCAGTTGGACAGGGGGCATTGGCTACACCTTC.

The chain joins TRBV5-1 to TRBJ2-3; D is undetermined. The CDR3 length is 15 residues. The germline V gene has CDR1 SGHRS and CDR2 YFSETQ. The V and J ends lost 1 base and 2 bases respectively, with 11 bases between them. The CDR3: CASSLLGSSTDTQYF. The CDR3 DNA follows: TGCGCCAGCAGCTTGTTGGGATCCTCCACAGATACGCAGTATTTT. The full variable domain, rest sourced from reference TRBV5-1 and TRBJ2-3, is KAGVTQTPRYLIKTRGQQVTLSCSPISGHRSVSWYQQTPGQGLQFLFEYFSETQRNKGNFPGRFSGRQFSNSRSEMNVSTLELGDSALYLCASSLLGSSTDTQYFGPGTRLTVL.

This clone was seen once. The chain has TRBV2 and TRBJ1-1; 8 nucleotides agree with TRBD1. V was clipped by 7 bases and J by 5 bases; unmatched bases: 9. This CDR3 has 14 residues. The germline V gene has CDR1 SNHLY and CDR2 FYNNEI. CDR3 residues: CASISDRVRTEAFF. In DNA form, the CDR3 reads TGTGCCAGCATTTCGGACAGGGTACGTACTGAAGCTTTCTTT.

The rearrangement joins TRBV14 to TRBJ2-3; 8 bases match TRBD2. The ends lost 2 bases at V and 4 bases at J; junction bases unmatched: 8. The germline V gene encodes CDR1 SGHDN and CDR2 FVKESK. This CDR3 comprises 16 residues. The DNA for the CDR3 is TGTGCCAGCAGCCAACCGAGCGGGAGTAGCGCAGATACGCAGTATTTT. It yields the protein CASSQPSGSSADTQYF. Full variable domain (outside the CDR3, taken from reference TRBV14 and TRBJ2-3): EAGVTQFPSHSVIEKGQTVTLRCDPISGHDNLYWYRRVMGKEIKFLLHFVKESKQDESGMPNNRFLAERTGGTYSTLKVQPAELEDSGVYFCASSQPSGSSADTQYFGPGTRLTVL.